The 5 T cell receptor beta chains below all came from one sample that was sequenced in a study of blood T cell repertoires in COVID-19. Profiling relied on immunoSEQ multiplex PCR, and the TCRdb table lists in-frame clones only, not all of them. The repertoire has 540,000 or so clones, roughly nine tenths of them found once; the top ten carry roughly 8%. Sequencing was done on a sample of peripheral blood. These receptors were collected from a woman in her forties or fifties with COVID-19, enrolled during active disease.

The chain links TRBV11-1 to TRBJ1-2, with D hard to call. CDR1 is SGHAT and CDR2 is FQDESV in the germline V gene (reference sequence). CDR3 length: 12 amino acids. V gave up 6 bases and J gave up 4 bases, with 9 bases separating them. CDR3 DNA sequence: TGTGCCAGCAGTGATCCGGGCTATGGCTACACCTTC. Translating gives CASSDPGYGYTF.

The J gene is TRBJ2-3, the V gene TRBV11-3, with D perhaps TRBD2 (6 bases). CDR1 and CDR2 (germline): SGHNT, YENEEA. The CDR3 totals 14 residues. Trimming cost V 4 bases and J 0 bases, with 8 bases left between them. The CDR3 DNA reads TGTGCCAGCAGCTCGGCGGGGAGCACAGATACGCAGTATTTT. The encoded protein is CASSSAGSTDTQYF.

The V call is TRBV7-3, the J call TRBJ2-2; D perhaps matches TRBD1 (6 bases). The CDR3 has 15 amino acids. From germline, CDR1 is SGHTA and CDR2 FQGTGA. V dropped 2 bases and J dropped 1 base, with 8 bases sitting between them. This chain's CDR3 is CASSLEGGNTGELFF. The CDR3 DNA reads TGTGCCAGCAGCTTAGAAGGGGGGAACACCGGGGAGCTGTTTTTT.

V and J are TRBV27 and TRBJ2-7, with D possibly matching TRBD1 (6 bases). V was shortened by 3 bases and J by 4 bases, with 10 bases between the two germline ends. The CDR3 sequence is 13 residues long. The germline gives CDR1 MNHEY, CDR2 SMNVEV (reference sequence). CDR3 region: CASSFRGRYEQYF. The CDR3 region has the DNA TGTGCCAGCAGTTTCAGGGGAAGGTACGAGCAGTACTTC.

The count of this clone is one. J is TRBJ1-1 and V is TRBV19; TRBD1 aligns across 7 bases. The germline gives CDR1 LNHDA, CDR2 SQIVND (reference sequence). The CDR3 consists of 17 residues. Trimming took 5 bases from V and 6 from J; bases not matched to a gene: 18. CDR3 region: CASSPTGHRGGTSEAFF. CDR3 in DNA: TGTGCCAGTAGTCCCACGGGCCACAGGGGAGGTACGTCTGAAGCTTTCTTT.